The sequence of this TCR beta chain was determined in a study of T-cell memory formation after mild COVID-19 (dated by TCRdb to the early 2020s). As for the study more broadly: TCR sequence clusters from the two donors were found to be largely donor specific. Longitudinal TCRalpha and TCRbeta repertoire sequencing tracked T-cell clones expanding and contracting after mild COVID-19 in two donors. The cohort comprised two young, previously healthy adult volunteers, one female and one male. What the study reported, not specific to this receptor: Some responding clones were found in pre-infection memory, which suggests that pre-existing cross-reactive memory T cells took part in the SARS-CoV-2 response. Only a couple of mild cases were covered by the study, and larger cohorts that include severe cases with pre-infection samples were considered necessary. The second-wave clones that peaked on day 37 were not confirmed to be SARS-CoV-2 specific. Contracting CD4+ clones turned up mainly in the CM and EM memory subsets, whereas EMRA was where CD8+ clones were enriched. Clones contracting from day 15 to 85 had balanced CD4/CD8 phenotypes, while a second wave expanding from day 15 to 37 was biased towards CD4+.

PBMCs were isolated by Ficoll-Paque density gradient centrifugation. The data were produced on an Illumina NovaSeq 6000. TCRalpha and TCRbeta cDNA libraries were built by 5'RACE with constant-segment primers, adding sample barcodes and unique molecular identifiers. RNA was extracted from every sample with Trizol reagent. Library amplification was performed in two PCR steps, and a second sample barcode and Illumina TruSeq adapters were introduced in the second step. Libraries were sequenced on an Illumina NovaSeq with 2 x 150 bp paired-end reads. In the original analysis: Reads were demultiplexed and collapsed into UMI-guided consensus sequences with migec v1.2.7. Using mixcr v2.1.11, UMI consensuses were aligned to TRA and TRB V and J templates and then assembled into clonotypes. A clonotype was counted as expanded or contracted only when both edgeR and NoisET called the clonotype significant, with the noise models trained on biological replicates. For edgeR calls, a false discovery rate-adjusted p below 0.01 and a log2 fold-change threshold of 1 were applied. As an exploratory analysis of dynamics, max-normalized trajectories of the 1000 most abundant clonotypes were examined by PCA with hierarchical clustering. The CD4 or CD8 phenotype of responding clones was assigned using the separately sequenced CD4+ and CD8+ repertoires. TCRdb trimmed the raw reads at Q25, called clones with MiXCR and kept productive beta chains. Rows with a matching CDR3 protein are joined into one entry that keeps the most common DNA and genes. TCRdb, not the authors, supplied the V and J calls. This sample holds a few hundred thousand distinct CDR3 sequences; about a fifth were observed only once. 7.5% to 9.5% of the sample goes to the ten largest clones.

V gives up 3 bases and J gives up 8 bases, and the segment between their germline ends measures 10 bases. From a lookup of the germline V gene, CDR1 and CDR2 are SGHAT and FQNNGV. The CDR3 numbers 13 residues from cysteine through phenylalanine. CDR3 DNA is the only sequence kept; it has 39 bases, read in frame from the first base. This clonotype was observed a handful of times. This receptor's antigen is unknown. No much larger clone is present one base from it, and per-base qualities are unavailable. This sequence uses TRBV11-2 and TRBJ2-2, with an unclear D gene assignment. The sequenced sample was PBMCs or a T cell subset sorted from them (not recorded which). This TCR was recovered from an adult woman who had mild COVID-19 (a few samples of this study predate the infection). The sample titles of this study are shuffled in the database, so cell type and time point are left out; the donor was told from shared clones. The nucleotide sequence is given as TGTGCCAGCAGCTTTGTAGAAGGGGGGGAGCTGTTTTTT. Protein translation: CASSFVEGGELFF. When the CDR3 is completed using the reference TRBV11-2 and TRBJ2-2 genes on either side, the full variable domain is EAGVAQSPRYKIIEKRQSVAFWCNPISGHATLYWYQQILGQGPKLLIQFQNNGVVDDSQLPKDRFSAERLKGVDSTLKIQPAKLEDSAVYLCASSFVEGGELFFGEGSRLTVL.